The next 27 T cell receptor beta chains were all read from a single sample in a study of identical twins. A single record per CDR3 protein comes from TCRdb applying MiXCR to the 5' RACE reads. The sample lists some 730,000 distinct CDR3 sequences, around a sixth occurring once. These same records also appear under a second study, on T cells expressing NK-cell markers.

The sequenced material came from PBMCs. These receptors were collected from a woman aged 18-29 years in good health.

This clonotype was counted a single time. The chain employs TRBV11-2 and TRBJ2-7; D gene ambiguous. Per germline, CDR1 SGHAT and CDR2 FQNNGV. The ends were cut back, 4 bases at V and 1 base at J, with 8 bases in the middle. The CDR3 consists of 13 residues. The CDR3 sequence is CASSSISSYEQYF. CDR3 sequence (DNA): TGTGCCAGCAGCTCTATCTCTTCCTACGAGCAGTACTTC.

The CDR3 is CASSPTGQSQETQYF. The CDR3 DNA is TGCGCCAGCAGCCCGACGGGACAGTCTCAAGAGACCCAGTACTTC. V is TRBV5-1 and J is TRBJ2-5; 7 bases are a match to TRBD1. The CDR3 runs to 15 residues. The V gene's germline CDR1 is SGHRS and CDR2 YFSETQ. With 4 bases clipped from V and 2 bases from J, the junction kept 8 bases outside the gene matches.

The chain employs TRBV6-1 and TRBJ2-1, with D perhaps matching TRBD1 or TRBD2 (8 bases each). The CDR3 loop spans 16 amino acids. The V gene lost 7 bases and the J gene lost 2 bases, with 18 bases spanning the gap. CDR1 and CDR2 (germline): MNHNS, SASEGT. CDR3 in DNA: TGTGCCAGCAACGGACTAGCAGGGGGCACCTACAATGAGCAGTTCTTC. Translation: CASNGLAGGTYNEQFF.

V is TRBV2 and J is TRBJ1-1, with D hard to call. The CDR3 is made up of 11 amino acids. Germline values: CDR1 SNHLY, CDR2 FYNNEI. V shed 3 bases and J shed 2 bases, with 1 base lying between them. In nucleotides, the CDR3 is TGTGCCAGCAGTGATAACACTGAAGCTTTCTTT. The encoded protein is CASSDNTEAFF.

The J gene is TRBJ2-3, the V gene TRBV9, with D tentatively TRBD1 (5 bases). CDR1 and CDR2 from the germline V gene are SGDLS and YYNGEE. V lost 0 bases and J lost 3, with 8 bases in between. The CDR3 runs 14 residues. The CDR3 nucleotides are TGTGCCAGCAGCGTAGAGGGGATTACAGATACGCAGTATTTT. This codes for CASSVEGITDTQYF.

A few counts support this clonotype. V gene TRBV7-6 combines with J gene TRBJ2-1; no firm D call. The V gene's germline CDR1 is SGHVS and CDR2 FNYEAQ. This CDR3 spans 15 amino acids. Deletions cut 3 bases from V and 10 bases from J, with 19 bases between. Here the CDR3 DNA reads TGTGCCAGCAGCTTCTCTGGACCGCTCAATGTAGAGCAGTTCTTC. Translation: CASSFSGPLNVEQFF.

The sample holds many counts of this clonotype. The rearrangement links TRBV2 to TRBJ1-6; D uncertain. CDR1 and CDR2 from the germline V gene are SNHLY and FYNNEI. Trimming took off 8 bases at V and 8 bases at J, with 13 bases between the two ends. The CDR3 has 13 amino acids. The CDR3 sequence: CASGQAPYSPLHF. Written as DNA, the CDR3 is TGTGCCAGCGGTCAGGCACCCTATTCACCCCTCCACTTT.

This sequence joins TRBV7-8 and TRBJ2-7; no definite D call. Germline V gene sequence: CDR1 SGHVS, CDR2 FQNEAQ. CDR3 length: 12 amino acids. Trimming pared 5 bases from V and 5 bases from J, leaving 10 bases between. CDR3 protein: CASSRGLHEQYF. CDR3 nucleotides: TGTGCCAGCAGCCGCGGCCTGCACGAGCAGTACTTC. The full variable domain, in which reference TRBV7-8 and TRBJ2-7 provide the parts outside the CDR3, is GAGVSQSPRYKVAKRGQDVALRCDPISGHVSLFWYQQALGQGPEFLTYFQNEAQLDKSGLPSDRFFAERPEGSVSTLKIQRTQQEDSAVYLCASSRGLHEQYFGPGTRLTVT.

The V and J genes are TRBV30 and TRBJ2-5, with unresolved D. With 2 bases removed from V and 5 bases from J, the gap between germline ends came to 9 bases. Per the germline V gene, CDR1 is GTSNPN and CDR2 is SVGIG (reference sequence). The CDR3 covers 12 residues. DNA of the CDR3: TGTGCCTGGAGTAGAGGCTGGGAGACCCAGTACTTC. It yields the protein CAWSRGWETQYF.

There are a few counts of this clonotype. The chain joins TRBV10-3 to TRBJ2-1; the D is unclear. CDR1 is ENHRY and CDR2 is SYGVKD in the germline V gene. V shed 0 bases and J shed 13 bases, with 7 bases lying between them. The CDR3 has 11 residues. The DNA of the CDR3 is TGTGCCATCAGTGAGTCGAAAACTCAGTTCTTC. This encodes CAISESKTQFF.

This clonotype was observed a handful of times. The genes are TRBV3-1 and TRBJ2-1, with D tentatively TRBD2 (6 bases). CDR3 length: 15 amino acids. Germline V gene lookup returns CDR1 LGHDT and CDR2 YNNKEL (reference sequence). V gave up 0 bases and J gave up 8 bases, with 14 bases separating them. The DNA of the CDR3 is TGTGCCAGCAGCCAAGAAAGATGGGAGGTCTATGAGCAGTTCTTC. Protein sequence: CASSQERWEVYEQFF.

In this sample, this clonotype turned up a few times. The V gene is TRBV7-8, the J gene TRBJ1-5, with 7 bases matching TRBD1. CDR3 length: 14 amino acids. Germline V lookup: CDR1 SGHVS, CDR2 FQNEAQ. Trimming removed 5 bases from V and 4 bases from J; junction bases left unmatched: 5. This chain's CDR3 is CASSRGQQNQPQHF. CDR3 DNA sequence: TGTGCCAGCAGCCGGGGACAGCAGAATCAGCCCCAGCATTTT.

This clonotype has only one observation. CDR3 region: CASSLEPRRSPTGELFF. CDR3 nucleotide sequence: TGTGCCAGCAGCTTAGAGCCCAGACGCTCACCGACCGGGGAGCTGTTTTTT. The chain employs TRBV7-9 and TRBJ2-2; D unresolved. V was clipped by 1 base and J by 5 bases, with 17 bases between them. Looked up from germline, CDR1 is SEHNR and CDR2 is FQNEAQ (reference sequence). The CDR3 has 17 residues.

This clonotype was seen more than once but under ten times. The V and J genes are TRBV12-3 or TRBV12-4 and TRBJ2-1; 7 bases match TRBD1. Unmatched junction bases numbered 13, after V lost 6 bases and J lost 5 bases. The CDR3 is 16 amino acids. CDR3 coding DNA: TGTGCCAGCAGCTCTTCCTTGACAGGGTGGAACAATGAGCAGTTCTTC. It is translated as CASSSSLTGWNNEQFF.

This chain uses TRBV18 with TRBJ2-1; D could derive from TRBD1 or TRBD2 (5 bases each). The CDR3 runs 12 residues. CDR1 is KGHSH and CDR2 is LQKENI in the germline V gene. The V end lost 3 bases, the J end lost 12 bases, and 12 bases lay between the germline ends. The CDR3 nucleotides read TGTGCCAGCTCACCCCAGGGCAGCGGGCAGTTCTTC. Its translation: CASSPQGSGQFF.

The table lists this clonotype with a few counts. The chain recombines TRBV9 with TRBJ2-1; D possibly uses TRBD1 or TRBD2 (5 bases each). The germline CDR1 and CDR2 sequences are SGDLS and YYNGEE. With 2 bases removed from V and 7 bases from J, the gap between germline ends came to 19 bases. The CDR3 spans 16 residues. The CDR3 region has the DNA TGTGCCAGCAGCGTCACCCGGGGACCAGCGGAGAATGAGCAGTTCTTC. Translated: CASSVTRGPAENEQFF.

This rearrangement joins TRBV5-1 to TRBJ2-7, with 9 bases aligning to TRBD1. Per germline, CDR1 SGHRS and CDR2 YFSETQ. The length of the CDR3 is 13 residues. With 9 bases clipped from V and 5 bases from J, the junction kept 9 bases outside the gene matches. The chain's CDR3 is CATAKGTGNEQYF. In DNA form, the CDR3 reads TGCGCCACCGCCAAAGGGACAGGGAACGAGCAGTACTTC.

The rearrangement uses TRBV5-1 and TRBJ2-3; no definite D call. Trimming took off 4 bases at V and 7 bases at J, with 13 bases between the two ends. CDR1 and CDR2 (germline): SGHRS, YFSETQ. This CDR3 is built from 13 residues. CDR3 sequence reads: CASSPNTQNTQYF. In nucleotides, the CDR3 is TGCGCCAGCAGCCCGAACACCCAAAATACGCAGTATTTT.

The V call is TRBV9, the J call TRBJ2-1; 10 bases are a match to TRBD2. This CDR3 spans 15 amino acids. J lost 7 bases, V lost 0 bases, and 4 bases had no gene match. Per germline, CDR1 SGDLS and CDR2 YYNGEE. The chain's CDR3 is CASSVGSGRMNEQFF. CDR3 DNA: TGTGCCAGCAGCGTAGGTAGCGGGAGGATGAATGAGCAGTTCTTC.

CDR3 nucleotide sequence: TGCAGTGCAGGACAGGGAAGGTCAGATACGCAGTATTTT. As protein: CSAGQGRSDTQYF. V is TRBV20-1 and J is TRBJ2-3; 8 positions match TRBD1. Germline V gene data show CDR1 as DFQATT and CDR2 as SNEGSKA (reference sequence). The CDR3 has 13 amino acids. With V trimmed by 6 bases and J by 4 bases, 6 bases remained unmatched.

This clonotype was observed a handful of times. The gene calls are TRBV7-8 and TRBJ2-7; 10 bases align to TRBD1. The CDR3 contains 15 residues. Germline CDR1 reads SGHVS; CDR2 reads FQNEAQ. J was trimmed by 2 bases and V by 3 bases; bases with no gene match: 4. The CDR3 spells CASSFGDRGAYEQYF. The CDR3 DNA sequence: TGTGCCAGCAGCTTTGGGGACAGGGGAGCCTACGAGCAGTACTTC.

This chain uses TRBV12-3 or TRBV12-4 with TRBJ1-1; D gene unclear. Trimming took 3 bases from V and 0 from J, leaving 11 bases between them. The CDR3 loop spans 15 amino acids. As DNA, the CDR3 is TGTGCCAGCAGTTTGTCCAGGACCATGAACACTGAAGCTTTCTTT. It is translated as CASSLSRTMNTEAFF.

The rearrangement uses TRBV20-1 and TRBJ2-1; 8 nucleotides align to TRBD2. V was clipped by 1 base and J by 0 bases; unmatched bases: 8. The germline gives CDR1 DFQATT, CDR2 SNEGSKA (reference sequence). The CDR3 totals 17 residues. The CDR3 DNA reads as TGCAGTGCTAGAGCTCAAGCGGGGGAATTCTCCTACAATGAGCAGTTCTTC. It translates to CSARAQAGEFSYNEQFF.

This clonotype has only a few counts. The chain employs TRBV6-1 and TRBJ1-2, with D possibly TRBD1 on 5 matching bases. V was clipped by 6 bases and J by 2 bases, with 10 bases between them. This CDR3 region has 13 residues. The germline V gene has CDR1 MNHNS and CDR2 SASEGT. The chain's CDR3 is CASRPGLNYGYTF. CDR3 DNA: TGTGCCAGCAGACCGGGACTGAACTATGGCTACACCTTC.

On this clonotype itself: One junction end disagrees with the germline gene, perhaps due to a read error. The CDR3 is CSASSGTYKQYF. The CDR3 DNA sequence: TGCAGTGCTAGTAGCGGTACCTACAAGCAGTACTTC. The chain couples TRBV20-1 to TRBJ2-7; tentative D call: TRBD2 (6 bases). In germline, CDR1 is DFQATT, CDR2 SNEGSKA (reference sequence). This CDR3 comprises 12 residues.

This clonotype has more than one count but fewer than ten. The rearrangement joins TRBV29-1 to TRBJ2-5; perhaps TRBD1 as D (5 bases). V gave up 5 bases and J gave up 4 bases, with 20 bases separating them. The germline V gene has CDR1 SQVTM and CDR2 ANQGSEA. This CDR3 is built from 15 residues. CDR3 sequence reads: CSVHLSGRVSETQYF. Written as DNA, the CDR3 is TGCAGCGTTCACCTATCTGGCAGGGTGTCAGAGACCCAGTACTTC.

The chain carries TRBV12-3 or TRBV12-4 and TRBJ2-7; the D is unclear. V dropped 2 bases and J dropped 6 bases, with 11 bases sitting between them. The CDR3 spans 13 residues. CDR3 DNA sequence: TGTGCCAGCAGTTTAAAGGGCCCCTTCGAGCAGTACTTC. It translates to CASSLKGPFEQYF.